This T cell receptor (beta chain) is from a study of breast tumors, draining lymph nodes, adjacent tissues. Samples came from axillary lymph nodes draining the breast cancer. TCRdb processed the multiplex PCR reads anew with MiXCR; each CDR3 protein has one entry. The data hold approximately 280,000 distinct CDR3 sequences, with 30% observed a single time. Germline V gives CDR1 DFQATT, CDR2 SNEGSKA (reference sequence). J lost 3 bases, V lost 6 bases, and 7 bases had no gene match. This CDR3 is 14 amino acids long. The chain employs TRBV20-1 and TRBJ2-3; TRBD1 agrees at 9 bases. The sequence came from a female donor with breast cancer. Some clones in this sample may be carry-over from other donors' samples. Specimen: axillary lymph node tissue. The CDR3 loop reads CSAKTGGSTDTQYF. The CDR3, as DNA: TGCAGTGCAAAGACAGGGGGGAGTACAGATACGCAGTATTTT.